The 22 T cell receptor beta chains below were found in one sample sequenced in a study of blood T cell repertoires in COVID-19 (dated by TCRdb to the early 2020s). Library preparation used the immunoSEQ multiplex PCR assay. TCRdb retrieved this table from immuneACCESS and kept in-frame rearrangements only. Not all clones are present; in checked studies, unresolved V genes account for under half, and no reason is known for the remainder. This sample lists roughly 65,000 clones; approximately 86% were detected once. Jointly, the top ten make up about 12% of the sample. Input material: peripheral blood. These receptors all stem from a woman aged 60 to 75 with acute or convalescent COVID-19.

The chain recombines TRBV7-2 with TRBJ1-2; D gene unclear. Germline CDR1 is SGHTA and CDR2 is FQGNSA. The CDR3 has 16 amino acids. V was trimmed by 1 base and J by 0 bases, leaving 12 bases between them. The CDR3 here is CASSLDSLSPNYGYTF. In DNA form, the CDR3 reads TGTGCCAGCAGCTTAGACAGCCTCTCGCCTAACTATGGCTACACCTTC.

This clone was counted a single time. The CDR3 nucleotides are TGTGCCAGTTCAGGGTTGGACAGCGAGCAGTACTTC. Encoded protein: CASSGLDSEQYF. The J gene is TRBJ2-7, the V gene TRBV19; D is perhaps TRBD1 (6 bases). This CDR3 is 12 amino acids long. The germline V gene has CDR1 LNHDA and CDR2 SQIVND (reference sequence). V lost 8 bases, J lost 6 bases, and 14 bases lay in between.

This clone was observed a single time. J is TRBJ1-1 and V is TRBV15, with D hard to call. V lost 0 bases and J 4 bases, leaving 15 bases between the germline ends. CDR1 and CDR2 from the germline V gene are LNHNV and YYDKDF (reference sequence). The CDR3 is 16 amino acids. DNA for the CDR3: TGTGCCACCAGCAGAGATCTCCGTGAGGGCCCCACTGAAGCTTTCTTT. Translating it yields CATSRDLREGPTEAFF.

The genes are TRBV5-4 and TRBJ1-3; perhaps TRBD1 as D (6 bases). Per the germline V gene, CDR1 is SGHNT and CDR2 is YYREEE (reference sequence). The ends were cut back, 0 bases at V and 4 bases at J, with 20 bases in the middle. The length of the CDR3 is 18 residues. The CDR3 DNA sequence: TGTGCCAGCAGCTTGGAGTCACAGGGCACCAGAGGGGGAAACACCATATATTTT. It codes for CASSLESQGTRGGNTIYF.

CDR3 nucleotides: TGCGCCAGCACAGGGTACACTGAAGCTTTCTTT. This encodes CASTGYTEAFF. The V gene is TRBV10-2, the J gene TRBJ1-1; a weak D match, TRBD1 (5 bases). Per germline, CDR1 WSHSY and CDR2 SAAADI. V lost 7 bases and J 3 bases, leaving 6 bases between the germline ends. The CDR3 runs 11 residues.

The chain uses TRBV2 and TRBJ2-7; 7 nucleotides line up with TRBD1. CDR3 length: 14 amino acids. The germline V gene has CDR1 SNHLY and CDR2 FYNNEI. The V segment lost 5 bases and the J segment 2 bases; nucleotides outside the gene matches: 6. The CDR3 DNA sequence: TGTGCCAGCAGTCCCGGGACAGACCCCTACGAGCAGTACTTC. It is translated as CASSPGTDPYEQYF.

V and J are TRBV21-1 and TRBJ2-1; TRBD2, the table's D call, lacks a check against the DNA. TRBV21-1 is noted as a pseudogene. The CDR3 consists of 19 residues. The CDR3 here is CASSKVRTSGLSSYNEQFF. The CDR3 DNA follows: TGTGCCAGCAGCAAAGTCCGGACTAGCGGGTTGAGCTCCTACAATGAGCAGTTCTTC.

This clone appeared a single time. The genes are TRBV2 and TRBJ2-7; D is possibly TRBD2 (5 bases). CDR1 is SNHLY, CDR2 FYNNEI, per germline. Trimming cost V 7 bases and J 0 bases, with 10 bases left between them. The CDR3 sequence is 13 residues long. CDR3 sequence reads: CASIDGDSYEQYF. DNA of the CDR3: TGTGCCAGCATCGACGGGGACTCCTACGAGCAGTACTTC.

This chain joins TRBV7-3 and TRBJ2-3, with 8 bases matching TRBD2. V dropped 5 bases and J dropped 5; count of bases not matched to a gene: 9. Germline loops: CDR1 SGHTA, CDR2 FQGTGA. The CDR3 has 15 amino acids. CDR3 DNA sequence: TGTGCCAGCAGCCCCCGTTCGCGGGGGGAAGATACGCAGTATTTT. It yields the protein CASSPRSRGEDTQYF.

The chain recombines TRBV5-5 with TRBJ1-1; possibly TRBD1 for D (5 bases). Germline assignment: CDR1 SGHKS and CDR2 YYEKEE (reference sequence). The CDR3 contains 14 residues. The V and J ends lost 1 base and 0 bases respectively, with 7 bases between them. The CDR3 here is CASSLQGMNTEAFF. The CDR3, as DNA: TGTGCCAGCAGCTTGCAGGGCATGAACACTGAAGCTTTCTTT.

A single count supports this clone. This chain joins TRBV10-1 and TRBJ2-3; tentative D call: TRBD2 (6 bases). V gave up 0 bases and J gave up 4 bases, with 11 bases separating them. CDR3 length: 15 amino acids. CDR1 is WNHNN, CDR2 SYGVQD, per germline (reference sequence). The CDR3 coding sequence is TGCGCCAGCAGTGAGTCCCCCGGGGAGGCAGATACGCAGTATTTT. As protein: CASSESPGEADTQYF.

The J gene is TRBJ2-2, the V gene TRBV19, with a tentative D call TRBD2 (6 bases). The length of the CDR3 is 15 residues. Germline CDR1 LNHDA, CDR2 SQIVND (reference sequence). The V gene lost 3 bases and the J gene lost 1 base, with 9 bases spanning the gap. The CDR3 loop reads CASSIMGGNTGELFF. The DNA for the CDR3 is TGTGCCAGTAGTATTATGGGGGGGAACACCGGGGAGCTGTTTTTT.

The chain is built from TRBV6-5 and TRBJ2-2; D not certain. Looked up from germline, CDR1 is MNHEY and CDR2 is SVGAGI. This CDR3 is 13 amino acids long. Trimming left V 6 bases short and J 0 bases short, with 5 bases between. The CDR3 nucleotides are TGTGCCAGCAGGGAGACGAACACCGGGGAGCTGTTTTTT. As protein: CASRETNTGELFF.

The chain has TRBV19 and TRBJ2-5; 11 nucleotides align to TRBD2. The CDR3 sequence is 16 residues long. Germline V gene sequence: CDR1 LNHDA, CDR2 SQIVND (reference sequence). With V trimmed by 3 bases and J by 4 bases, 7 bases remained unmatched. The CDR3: CASSIAGLAGGETQYF. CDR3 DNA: TGTGCCAGTAGTATCGCAGGACTAGCGGGTGGAGAGACCCAGTACTTC. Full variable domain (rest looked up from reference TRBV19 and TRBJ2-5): DGGITQSPKYLFRKEGQNVTLSCEQNLNHDAMYWYRQDPGQGLRLIYYSQIVNDFQKGDIAEGYSVSREKKESFPLTVTSAQKNPTAFYLCASSIAGLAGGETQYFGPGTRLLVL.

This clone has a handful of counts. The DNA of the CDR3 is TGTGCTAGTACACTTAGCGGGAACCTCGAGCAGTACTTC. This translates into CASTLSGNLEQYF. The V call is TRBV12-5, the J call TRBJ2-7, with TRBD2 identical over 8 bases. CDR1 LGHNT and CDR2 FRNRAP come from the germline V gene. CDR3 length: 13 amino acids. V was pared by 8 bases and J by 6 bases, with 9 bases of the junction left unmatched.

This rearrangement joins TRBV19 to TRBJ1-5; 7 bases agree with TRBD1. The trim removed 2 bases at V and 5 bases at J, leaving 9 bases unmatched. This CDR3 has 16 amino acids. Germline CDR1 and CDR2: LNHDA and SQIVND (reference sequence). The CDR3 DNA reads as TGTGCCAGTAGTATAACACTAAACAGGGGAGATCAGCCCCAGCATTTT. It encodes CASSITLNRGDQPQHF. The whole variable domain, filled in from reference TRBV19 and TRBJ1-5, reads DGGITQSPKYLFRKEGQNVTLSCEQNLNHDAMYWYRQDPGQGLRLIYYSQIVNDFQKGDIAEGYSVSREKKESFPLTVTSAQKNPTAFYLCASSITLNRGDQPQHFGDGTRLSIL.

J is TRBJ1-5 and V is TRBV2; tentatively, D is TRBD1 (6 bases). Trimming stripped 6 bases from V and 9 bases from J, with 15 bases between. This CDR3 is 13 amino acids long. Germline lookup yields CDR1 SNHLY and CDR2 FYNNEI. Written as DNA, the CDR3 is TGTGCCAGCAGCCGGGACACCCCAGGGCCCCAGCATTTT. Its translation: CASSRDTPGPQHF.

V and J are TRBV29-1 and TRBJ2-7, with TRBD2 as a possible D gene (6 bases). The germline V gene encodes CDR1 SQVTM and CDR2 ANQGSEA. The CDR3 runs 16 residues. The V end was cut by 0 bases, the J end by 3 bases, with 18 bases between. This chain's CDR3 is CSVEDRRGRVNYEQYF. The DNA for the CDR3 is TGCAGCGTTGAAGATCGGAGGGGCAGGGTAAACTACGAGCAGTACTTC.

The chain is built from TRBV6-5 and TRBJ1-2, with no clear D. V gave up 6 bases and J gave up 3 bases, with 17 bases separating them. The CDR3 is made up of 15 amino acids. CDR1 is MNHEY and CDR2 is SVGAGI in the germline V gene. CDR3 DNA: TGTGCCAGCAGCCCGAGCGGTTTCCCCGACTATGGCTACACCTTC. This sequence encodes CASSPSGFPDYGYTF.

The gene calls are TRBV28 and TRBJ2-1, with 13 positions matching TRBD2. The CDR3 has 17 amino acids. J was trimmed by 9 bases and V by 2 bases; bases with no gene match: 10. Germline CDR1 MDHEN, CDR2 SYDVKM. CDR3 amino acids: CASSLSGLAGEVVEQFF. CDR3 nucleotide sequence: TGTGCCAGCAGTTTAAGTGGACTAGCGGGGGAGGTCGTTGAGCAGTTCTTC.

DNA of the CDR3: TGTGCCAGCATTGGCGGCAGTATGAACACCGGGGAGCTGTTTTTT. Its protein is CASIGGSMNTGELFF. The V gene is TRBV2, the J gene TRBJ2-2; D uncertain. The V gene's germline CDR1 is SNHLY and CDR2 FYNNEI. Trimming stripped 7 bases from V and 1 base from J, with 13 bases between. There are 15 residues in the CDR3.

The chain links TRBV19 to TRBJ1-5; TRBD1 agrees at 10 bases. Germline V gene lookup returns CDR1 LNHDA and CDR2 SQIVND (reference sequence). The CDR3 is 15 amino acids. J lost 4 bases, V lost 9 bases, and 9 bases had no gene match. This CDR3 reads CASQTGGYPNQPQHF. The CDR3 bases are TGTGCCAGCCAGACAGGGGGCTACCCTAATCAGCCCCAGCATTTT.